This T cell receptor beta chain is from a study of blood T cell repertoires in COVID-19. Profiled with immunoSEQ multiplex PCR; TCRdb holds only in-frame clones, not every one. The table records 150,000 to 200,000 clones, roughly 90% of them present only once. In this sample, this clone turned up a few times. The J segment lost 5 bases and the V segment lost 2 bases, leaving 7 bases of the junction unmatched. The CDR3 contains 15 residues. Germline V gene sequence: CDR1 ENHRY, CDR2 SYGVKD. Material: peripheral blood. The rearrangement joins TRBV10-3 to TRBJ1-1; 8 bases match TRBD1. The TCR comes from a man aged 30-40 years with COVID-19, enrolled during active disease. CDR3 protein: CAISEDRQGTTEAFF. The DNA of the CDR3 is TGTGCCATCAGTGAGGATAGACAGGGGACTACTGAAGCTTTCTTT.